This is a list of T cell receptor beta chains from one sample in a study of long-term antiretroviral therapy in people with HIV. Using immunoSEQ multiplex PCR, the repertoire was profiled, and TCRdb retains in-frame clones only, with some absent. This sample has more than 15,000 clones, with about 91% found just once. Specimen: unsorted PBMCs, collected 0.3 years after starting antiretroviral therapy. Receptors were obtained from a man in his 60s with HIV. Each CDR3 is given with its conserved first and last residue. Fields, in order: J gene, D gene, V gene, clone size, CDR3 DNA, CDR3 protein. A D gene is named only where the DNA matches it firmly. Some rows have no size entry. The others give once, few or many, or a class for an expanded clone.

TRBJ1-3	-	TRBV6-5	-	TGTGCCAGCAGTTACTCGTTGACCTTGGGAGGAAACACCATATATTTT	CASSYSLTLGGNTIYF
TRBJ2-7	TRBD1	TRBV6-5	-	TGTGCCAGCAGTCCTTTAGGGACAGCCGGTTCTCGGCAGTACTTC	CASSPLGTAGSRQYF
TRBJ2-7	-	TRBV5-4	-	TGTGCCAGCAGCTTGGGGGGCCCTACGGCTCGGGAGCAGTACTTC	CASSLGGPTAREQYF
TRBJ2-4	-	TRBV28	-	TGTGCCAGCAGTTTTGAGGGACCGGCGTCATCTGGTAAAAACATTCAGTACTTC	CASSFEGPASSGKNIQYF
TRBJ2-7	-	TRBV18	-	TGTGCCAGCTCACCAGTGACACTGAGCTCCTACGAGCAGTACTTC	CASSPVTLSSYEQYF
TRBJ2-7	TRBD1	TRBV29-1	-	TGCAGCGTTGAACTAACAGGGGTCTACGAGCAGTACTTC	CSVELTGVYEQYF
TRBJ1-5	-	TRBV29-1	-	TGCAGCGTGGGTGACAGCCGGGGCCAGCATTTT	CSVGDSRGQHF
TRBJ2-1	TRBD1	TRBV5-1	-	TGCGCCAGCAGCTTGGAGGGGACAGGGTTCAATGAGCAGTTCTTC	CASSLEGTGFNEQFF
TRBJ2-2	TRBD2	TRBV6-5	-	TGTGCCAGCAGTTACTCGGGGGGGGGTAACACCGGGGAGCTGTTTTTT	CASSYSGGGNTGELFF
TRBJ2-7	TRBD1	TRBV6-5	-	TGTGCCAGCAGTTACTCGATTGGGCAGGGGGTGTACGAGCAGTACTTC	CASSYSIGQGVYEQYF
TRBJ2-5	TRBD1	TRBV4-3	-	TGCGCCAGCAGCTACGAGACAGGGACCCAAGAGACCCAGTACTTC	CASSYETGTQETQYF
TRBJ2-2	TRBD1	TRBV29-1	-	TGCAGCGTTGGATTCGGCGGACAGGGTGGAACCGGGGAGCTGTTTTTT	CSVGFGGQGGTGELFF
TRBJ1-3	-	TRBV28	-	TGTGCCAGCAGTTTTTCAAGACAGACCTCTGGAAACACCATATATTTT	CASSFSRQTSGNTIYF
TRBJ1-1	-	TRBV20-1	-	TGCAGTGCTAGTTACAGTGGGGCTTTCTTT	CSASYSGAFF
TRBJ2-6	-	TRBV5-1	-	TGCGCCAGCAGCGTCGGCGGGACGGACAGCTCTGGGGCCAACGTCCTGACTTTC	CASSVGGTDSSGANVLTF
TRBJ2-3	TRBD2	TRBV7-3	-	TGTGCCAGCAGCCCTGGACTAGCGGAGTTTATCACAGATACGCAGTATTTT	CASSPGLAEFITDTQYF
TRBJ1-3	-	TRBV5-5	-	TGTGCCAGCAGCTTTAGGTTGTCATCTGGAAACACCATATATTTT	CASSFRLSSGNTIYF
TRBJ1-5	TRBD1	TRBV30	-	TGTGCCTGGTCCCGCGGGACAGGGCGGGGTACTGGGAATCAGCCCCAGCATTTT	CAWSRGTGRGTGNQPQHF
TRBJ1-1	TRBD1	TRBV18	-	TGTGCCAGCTCACCCAGACAGGGTACTGAAGCTTTCTTT	CASSPRQGTEAFF
TRBJ1-3	-	TRBV6-5	-	TGTGCCAGCAGTTACCAAGGGGCTTCTGGAAACACCATATATTTT	CASSYQGASGNTIYF
TRBJ2-1	TRBD1	TRBV28	-	TGTGCCAGCAGTTTGATGGGACAGGGGATCGGTGAGCAGTTCTTC	CASSLMGQGIGEQFF
TRBJ1-1	-	TRBV6-6	-	TGTGCCAGCAGTTACTCGCAGGAAACAGCTTTCTTT	CASSYSQETAFF
TRBJ1-1	-	TRBV5-1	-	TGCGCCAGCAGCCTAACGACAGACACTGAAGCTTTCTTT	CASSLTTDTEAFF
TRBJ1-3	-	TRBV2	-	TGTGCCAGCAGTGGGCGGCAGGGGTTAGGAAACACCATATATTTT	CASSGRQGLGNTIYF
TRBJ2-6	-	TRBV25-1	-	TGTGCCAGCAGGTCTGGGGCCAACGTCCTGACTTTC	CASRSGANVLTF
TRBJ2-1	TRBD2	TRBV19	-	TGTGCCAGTAGTATAGTGGCGGGAGCGAGTTTCAATGAGCAGTTCTTC	CASSIVAGASFNEQFF
TRBJ2-7	-	TRBV11-2	-	TGTGCCAGCAGCTTAGGGCTAGTAAACGAGCAGTACTTC	CASSLGLVNEQYF
TRBJ2-3	-	TRBV27	-	TGTGCCAGCAGTCGACGAGGGACAGATACGCAGTATTTT	CASSRRGTDTQYF
TRBJ1-1	-	TRBV28	-	TGTGCCAGCAGTGCGTTCACAGGGAAACGGGCTGAAGCTTTCTTT	CASSAFTGKRAEAFF
TRBJ2-7	TRBD2	TRBV5-5	-	TGTGCCAGCAGCTTGACGGGGGGGCCGGCCTACGAGCAGTACTTC	CASSLTGGPAYEQYF
TRBJ2-3	TRBD2	TRBV10-3	-	TGTGCCATCAGTGACGCGGGGGGGACTGGGGATACGCAGTATTTT	CAISDAGGTGDTQYF
TRBJ1-6	-	TRBV5-5	-	TGTGCCAGCAGCCCGAATATACACGGAGATAATTCACCCCTCCACTTT	CASSPNIHGDNSPLHF
TRBJ1-1	-	TRBV20-1	-	TGCAGTGTGTGGGTACCGACAAAAGCTTTCTTT	CSVWVPTKAFF
TRBJ2-7	-	TRBV1	-	TGCACCAGCAGGTCCGGGACAGTCTCCTACGAGCAGTACTTC	CTSRSGTVSYEQYF
TRBJ2-7	TRBD2	TRBV2	-	TGTGCCAGCAGCGAACTCCTAGCGGGAGTGGGAGAGCAGTACTTC	CASSELLAGVGEQYF
TRBJ2-7	TRBD2	TRBV27	-	TGTGCCAGCAGTTTAAACGGGGGGATCTCCTACGAGCAGTACTTC	CASSLNGGISYEQYF
TRBJ2-4	-	TRBV5-1	-	TGCGCCAGCAGCTTCGCGGAGACGTTGGACATTCAGTACTTC	CASSFAETLDIQYF
TRBJ2-1	TRBD2	TRBV5-1	-	TGCGCCAGCAGCCCCTCGACTAGCGGTAATGAGCAGTTCTTC	CASSPSTSGNEQFF
TRBJ1-3	TRBD1	TRBV2	-	TGTGCCAGCATCGTCTATTCGGGGGACAGGGTTAGCTCTGGAAACACCATATATTTT	CASIVYSGDRVSSGNTIYF
TRBJ2-7	TRBD2	TRBV5-3	-	TGTGCCAGAAGCTTTCCTGGACTAGTGCGCTACGAGCAGTACTTC	CARSFPGLVRYEQYF
TRBJ1-5	-	TRBV23-1	once	TGCGCCAGCAGTCAATCGAGCGGGATCAGTAGTGGGAGGGAGGCCCAGCATTTT	CASSQSSGISSGREAQHF
TRBJ2-5	-	TRBV10-3	once	TGTGCCATCAGTGAGTCTGAGACCCAGTACTTC	CAISESETQYF
TRBJ2-7	TRBD2	TRBV10-3	-	TGTGCCATCAGTGATCGACTAGCGGCGAATTCCTACGAGCAGTACTTC	CAISDRLAANSYEQYF
TRBJ2-6	TRBD1	TRBV5-1	-	TGCGCCAGCAGCCGGGACAGCGTCTCTGGGGCCAACGTCCTGACTTTC	CASSRDSVSGANVLTF
TRBJ2-1	-	TRBV5-6	-	TGTGCCAGCAGCTTAACGGGACGGGCGGGTCGAGAGCAGTTCTTC	CASSLTGRAGREQFF
TRBJ1-1	-	TRBV7-9	-	TGTGCCAGCAGCTTATTGCAGGGATGGACTGAAGCTTTCTTT	CASSLLQGWTEAFF
TRBJ1-2	-	TRBV7-9	once	TGTGCCAGCAGCTTAGCGGGAGGGGCGATTAACTATGGCTACACCTTC	CASSLAGGAINYGYTF
TRBJ2-1	-	TRBV2	once	TGTGCCAGCAGCAACCATCAGGGGTGGGATGAGCAGTTCTTC	CASSNHQGWDEQFF
TRBJ2-7	TRBD1	TRBV6-1	-	TGTGCCAGCAGGGTGGACAGGGGCCCACGTGGCGAGCAGTACTTC	CASRVDRGPRGEQYF
TRBJ2-2	-	TRBV18	-	TGTGCCAGCTCACCACCGAGGCCCGGGGAGCTGTTTTTT	CASSPPRPGELFF
TRBJ1-1	TRBD1	TRBV6-5	-	TGTGCCAGCAGTTACGGGACAGGGAACACTGAAGCTTTCTTT	CASSYGTGNTEAFF
TRBJ2-2	-	TRBV10-1	-	TGCGCCAGCAGTGAGCCACAGGGTGGCGGGGAGCTGTTTTTT	CASSEPQGGGELFF
TRBJ1-2	-	TRBV29-1	-	TGCAGCGTTCGTCCTTGGGCTGGGGACTATGGCTACACCTTC	CSVRPWAGDYGYTF
TRBJ1-4	TRBD1	TRBV2	-	TGTGCCAGCACGCGGGACAGGGCTAATGAAAAACTGTTTTTT	CASTRDRANEKLFF
TRBJ2-5	-	TRBV2	-	TGTGCCAACCACTGGGAGCTTCAGACCCAGTACTTC	CANHWELQTQYF
TRBJ1-1	-	TRBV2	-	TGTGCCAGCAGTGTTCTTACGGCGAACACTGAAGCTTTCTTT	CASSVLTANTEAFF
TRBJ2-3	-	TRBV29-1	-	TGCAGCATACTGGACAGATCGACTAGCACAGATACGCAGTATTTT	CSILDRSTSTDTQYF
TRBJ2-5	-	TRBV7-2	-	TGTGCCAGCAGCGCACAAGAGACCCAGTACTTC	CASSAQETQYF
TRBJ1-1	-	TRBV30	-	TGTGCCTGGAAAAGAATGAACACTGAAGCTTTCTTT	CAWKRMNTEAFF